This TCR beta chain was captured in a study of T cells in Graves' hyperthyroidism and ophthalmopathy. There are 13 residues in the CDR3. Germline CDR1 DFQATT, CDR2 SNEGSKA (reference sequence). V lost 0 bases to trimming and J lost 7 bases, with 12 bases between them. Among the patients, aged 18 to 65, hyperthyroidism was newly diagnosed and had lasted under 2 months. Diagnoses used clinical symptoms, serum thyroxine and TRAb, thyroid ultrasound and orbital computed tomography. PBMCs were sourced from roughly 10 ml fresh peripheral blood. The table lists this clonotype with a few counts. Its antigen is unknown. Whole-study findings and limits: The model forecast ophthalmopathy, anticipating it by a median approximately 6 months before onset.

Regions amplified from RNA transcripts were the TCR beta CDR3 regions. In the first-round RT-PCR of the TCR CDR3, the HTBI primer set was used. From the multiplex PCR reads, TCRdb called clonotypes with MiXCR, one entry per CDR3 protein. The data hold around 700,000 distinct CDR3 sequences, with approximately 19% observed a single time. Sequencing was done on a sample of blood. The rearrangement links TRBV20-1 to TRBJ1-2, with a possible D match to TRBD1 (6 bases). The sequence derives from a woman aged 45-59 years with Graves' hyperthyroidism that later progressed to Graves' ophthalmopathy. DNA of the CDR3: TGCAGTGCTAGAGATGGGGGGCGCGTTGGCTACACCTTC. It yields the protein CSARDGGRVGYTF.